The 15 T cell receptor beta chains below were found in one sample sequenced in a study of beta chain features in type 1 diabetes. Isolated RNA was reverse transcribed in full, so expressed TCRB transcripts were sequenced. Clones were read by immunoSEQ multiplex PCR, and TCRdb kept only the in-frame ones, dropping some. The sample records under 250,000 clones, 25% to 35% being singletons. Source material: central memory CD4+ T cells from blood. The receptors shown here come from a man between 25 and 39 years old in good health.

This clone was seen just once. The chain links TRBV19 to TRBJ1-1, with D hard to call. The CDR3 sequence is 12 residues long. Trimming stripped 1 base from V and 5 bases from J, with 5 bases between. The germline V gene encodes CDR1 LNHDA and CDR2 SQIVND (reference sequence). The CDR3 nucleotides read TGTGCCAGTAGTATAGGGTGGACTGAAGCTTTCTTT. This gives the protein CASSIGWTEAFF.

This clone was detected only once. The genes are TRBV30 and TRBJ2-5, with 11 bases aligning to TRBD2. The length of the CDR3 is 16 residues. The trim removed 5 bases at V and 3 bases at J, leaving 11 bases unmatched. Germline V gene sequence: CDR1 GTSNPN, CDR2 SVGIG (reference sequence). This CDR3 reads CAWSRLAGTLKETQYF. CDR3 nucleotides: TGTGCCTGGTCTCGACTAGCGGGAACCCTGAAAGAGACCCAGTACTTC.

V and J are TRBV10-3 and TRBJ1-5, with 8 bases that match TRBD1. Germline V gives CDR1 ENHRY, CDR2 SYGVKD. The CDR3 is made up of 15 amino acids. Losses at the gene ends were 3 bases for V and 1 base for J; bases not matched to a gene: 2. The CDR3 sequence: CAISEDRGSNQPQHF. As DNA, the CDR3 is TGTGCCATCAGTGAAGACAGGGGAAGCAATCAGCCCCAGCATTTT.

In its sample, this clone was seen a few times. Other DNA sequences within the sample encode an identical CDR3. V usage is TRBV9 and J usage is TRBJ2-3; 7 bases line up with TRBD2. The V segment lost 1 base and the J segment 0 bases; nucleotides outside the gene matches: 2. Per germline, CDR1 SGDLS and CDR2 YYNGEE. This CDR3 region has 15 residues. The CDR3 protein is CASSVSGTSTDTQYF. The CDR3 nucleotides read TGTGCCAGCAGCGTAAGCGGGACTAGCACAGATACGCAGTATTTT.

This clone was picked up many times. The J gene is TRBJ2-2, the V gene TRBV7-2; D uncertain. The CDR3 length is 16 residues. Germline V gives CDR1 SGHTA, CDR2 FQGNSA. V gave up 1 base and J gave up 1 base, with 10 bases separating them. The CDR3 loop reads CASSLETGGNTGELFF. CDR3 bases: TGTGCCAGCAGCTTAGAGACTGGCGGGAACACCGGGGAGCTGTTTTTT.

This clone was detected a few times. V gene TRBV7-6 combines with J gene TRBJ2-3; D unresolved. CDR1 is SGHVS, CDR2 FNYEAQ, per germline. The CDR3 contains 15 residues. V was cut by 5 bases and J by 5 bases, with 17 bases left in between. The DNA for the CDR3 is TGTGCCAGCAGCCCCTCGGGTTTTTCTGTAGATACGCAGTATTTT. Protein: CASSPSGFSVDTQYF.

V is TRBV29-1 and J is TRBJ2-2, with D perhaps TRBD2 (6 bases). Germline V CDR1 and CDR2: SQVTM, ANQGSEA. CDR3 length: 14 amino acids. V lost 7 bases and J lost 0, with 12 bases in between. This chain's CDR3 is CSGRTGANTGELFF. CDR3 sequence (DNA): TGCAGCGGCAGAACGGGGGCGAACACCGGGGAGCTGTTTTTT.

The chain has TRBV7-9 and TRBJ2-4; D perhaps matches TRBD2 (6 bases). This CDR3 region has 14 residues. V was trimmed by 5 bases and J by 3 bases, leaving 11 bases between them. The germline V gene has CDR1 SEHNR and CDR2 FQNEAQ (reference sequence). CDR3 in amino acids: CASSGGAFKNIQYF. The CDR3 DNA sequence: TGTGCCAGCAGCGGCGGGGCGTTCAAAAACATTCAGTACTTC.

This clone was seen a few times. This chain connects TRBV7-9 to TRBJ2-3; D not resolved. V was pared by 4 bases and J by 0 bases, with 11 bases between. The CDR3 runs to 15 residues. The V gene's germline CDR1 is SEHNR and CDR2 FQNEAQ (reference sequence). CDR3 in amino acids: CASSSRTVSTDTQYF. Here the CDR3 DNA reads TGTGCCAGCAGCTCGAGGACCGTAAGCACAGATACGCAGTATTTT.

At least ten counts were recorded for this clone. The chain uses TRBV18 and TRBJ2-5; D remains ambiguous. Looked up from germline, CDR1 is KGHSH and CDR2 is LQKENI. Trimming left V 2 bases short and J 5 bases short, with 6 bases between. This CDR3 has 12 amino acids. The CDR3 sequence: CASSPTRETQYF. The CDR3 DNA sequence: TGTGCCAGCTCACCAACGCGGGAGACCCAGTACTTC.

This chain connects TRBV2 to TRBJ1-5; D is unclear. The V gene's germline CDR1 is SNHLY and CDR2 FYNNEI. This CDR3 is built from 16 residues. V was pared by 4 bases and J by 3 bases, with 16 bases between. Here the CDR3 reads CASSVPGRGINQPQHF. DNA for the CDR3: TGTGCCAGCAGTGTTCCGGGTCGGGGAATCAATCAGCCCCAGCATTTT.

The CDR3 sequence is CAWSVRREKNIQYF. Here the CDR3 DNA reads TGTGCCTGGAGTGTACGGCGGGAGAAAAACATTCAGTACTTC. J is TRBJ2-4 and V is TRBV30, with 7 bases fitting TRBD2. V was clipped by 0 bases and J by 4 bases; unmatched bases: 3. CDR3 length: 14 residues. Germline CDR1 is GTSNPN and CDR2 is SVGIG (reference sequence).

This clone was counted between two and nine times. The chain is built from TRBV15 and TRBJ1-2, with D possibly being TRBD1 (5 bases). CDR1 LNHNV and CDR2 YYDKDF come from the germline V gene (reference sequence). V lost 0 bases to trimming and J lost 4 bases, with 9 bases between them. This CDR3 region has 14 residues. The CDR3 DNA sequence: TGTGCCACCAGCAGAGATCAGGGTACCTATGGCTACACCTTC. Its translation is CATSRDQGTYGYTF.

This clone has more than one count but fewer than ten. The V gene is TRBV7-2, the J gene TRBJ1-6, with a weak D call TRBD1 (5 bases). This CDR3 contains 17 residues. Germline CDR1 reads SGHTA; CDR2 reads FQGNSA. Between the trimmed V and J ends, which lost 5 bases and 10 bases, there was a span of 24 bases. This CDR3 is CASSLDPAGTDKSPLHF. The CDR3 DNA follows: TGTGCCAGCAGCCTAGACCCCGCCGGGACTGACAAGTCACCCCTCCACTTT.

CDR3 bases: TGTGCCAGCAGCCAAGCTCTACAGAACACTGAAGCTTTCTTT. Translated, it gives CASSQALQNTEAFF. This chain links TRBV14 with TRBJ1-1; no reliable D call. The germline gives CDR1 SGHDN, CDR2 FVKESK. Trimming took off 1 base at V and 1 base at J, with 7 bases between the two ends. CDR3 length: 14 amino acids.